A single sample gave rise to the 9 T cell receptor beta chains below, sequenced in a study of cytomegalovirus exposure and HLA in healthy donors. The PCR used 60 Vbeta and 13 Jbeta primers. Here immunoSEQ multiplex PCR was the method, and the copy in TCRdb shows in-frame clones only, minus some. Seen here are some 150,000 clones, roughly 80% observed once, and the top ten hold about 4%. Sequencing input: PBMCs. These TCRs come from a man aged 25-45 years in good health and CMV-seropositive.

This chain joins TRBV5-1 and TRBJ1-2; 11 positions match TRBD1. Trimming cost V 2 bases and J 7 bases; bases outside gene matches: 4. The CDR3 runs 14 residues. Per germline, CDR1 SGHRS and CDR2 YFSETQ. CDR3 nucleotide sequence: TGCGCCAGCAGCTTCGGACAGGGGGCGAGTGGCTACACCTTC. Protein product: CASSFGQGASGYTF.

This clone came up a few times. This chain joins TRBV27 and TRBJ2-7, with 7 nucleotides matching TRBD2. V dropped 7 bases and J dropped 5; count of bases not matched to a gene: 5. The CDR3 has 12 residues. Germline V gene data show CDR1 as MNHEY and CDR2 as SMNVEV (reference sequence). The CDR3 DNA follows: TGTGCCAGCACCGGGGGGAGCCACGAGCAGTACTTC. Translating it yields CASTGGSHEQYF.

The chain joins TRBV20-1 to TRBJ2-5; no firm D call. From germline, CDR1 is DFQATT and CDR2 SNEGSKA (reference sequence). CDR3 length: 11 residues. V dropped 5 bases and J dropped 3 bases, with 7 bases sitting between them. CDR3 sequence (DNA): TGCAGTGCTGACCGGGAAGAGACCCAGTACTTC. It encodes CSADREETQYF.

In its sample, this clone was seen a few times. Here the CDR3 reads CASSFQRGLDTDTQYF. The CDR3 bases are TGTGCCAGCAGCTTCCAGCGGGGGCTGGACACAGATACGCAGTATTTT. This sequence joins TRBV7-2 and TRBJ2-3; TRBD2 matches 8 bases. The J segment lost 2 bases and the V segment lost 3 bases, leaving 7 bases of the junction unmatched. The CDR3 is 16 amino acids. Germline V gene sequence: CDR1 SGHTA, CDR2 FQGNSA.

The chain uses TRBV28 and TRBJ2-2; 11 nucleotides line up with TRBD1. CDR1 and CDR2 (germline): MDHEN, SYDVKM. The V and J ends lost 6 bases and 5 bases, in that order; junction bases with no gene match: 2. The CDR3 runs to 14 residues. The CDR3 sequence: CASRDRGPTGELFF. CDR3 sequence (DNA): TGTGCCAGCAGGGACAGGGGGCCAACCGGGGAGCTGTTTTTT. Full variable domain (outside the CDR3, taken from reference TRBV28 and TRBJ2-2): DVKVTQSSRYLVKRTGEKVFLECVQDMDHENMFWYRQDPGLGLRLIYFSYDVKMKEKGDIPEGYSVSREKKERFSLILESASTNQTSMYLCASRDRGPTGELFFGEGSRLTVL.

V gene TRBV11-3 combines with J gene TRBJ2-7; perhaps TRBD2 as D (7 bases). The CDR3 sequence is 12 residues long. The V gene's germline CDR1 is SGHNT and CDR2 YENEEA. Trimming stripped 5 bases from V and 7 bases from J, with 12 bases between. The CDR3 loop reads CASSRGGGEQYF. The CDR3 DNA reads TGTGCCAGCAGCCGAGGGGGAGGGGAGCAGTACTTC. Looking up the rest from reference TRBV11-3 and TRBJ2-7 gives the full variable domain: EAGVVQSPRYKIIEKKQPVAFWCNPISGHNTLYWYLQNLGQGPELLIRYENEEAVDDSQLPKDRFSAERLKGVDSTLKIQPAELGDSAVYLCASSRGGGEQYFGPGTRLTVT.

This clone has more than one count but fewer than ten. The chain uses TRBV6-1 and TRBJ2-7; 8 bases are a match to TRBD1. V lost 2 bases, J lost 3 bases, and 9 bases stayed unmatched. The CDR3 contains 16 residues. The V gene's germline CDR1 is MNHNS and CDR2 SASEGT. The DNA of the CDR3 is TGTGCCAGCAGTGAATATTCGACAGGGGATAGCTACGAGCAGTACTTC. It translates to CASSEYSTGDSYEQYF.

This rearrangement joins TRBV4-3 to TRBJ2-7, with TRBD2 identical over 7 bases. The junction had 6 bases not matched to a gene; V was cut back by 0 bases and J by 4 bases. The CDR3 has 15 residues. Germline V lookup: CDR1 LGHNA, CDR2 YSLEER. CDR3 nucleotide sequence: TGCGCCAGCAGCCAAGAAGGGCAGGGAGGGTACGAGCAGTACTTC. It is translated as CASSQEGQGGYEQYF.

The chain employs TRBV28 and TRBJ1-4; TRBD1 matches at 9 bases. J lost 6 bases, V lost 5 bases, and 10 bases had no gene match. Germline loops: CDR1 MDHEN, CDR2 SYDVKM. This CDR3 comprises 16 residues. The CDR3 here is CASSPSQGAGDEKLFF. The CDR3, as DNA: TGTGCCAGCAGTCCATCACAGGGGGCAGGAGATGAAAAACTGTTTTTT.